This TCR beta chain was captured by sequencing in a study of blood T cells in healthy people across ages. Together with a sample-barcoded 5' primer, a J-beta primer mix was included in a second PCR lasting roughly 6 to 12 cycles. TCRdb re-analysed the 5' RACE reads in MiXCR, keeping a single row per CDR3 protein. This sample has about 800,000 distinct CDR3 sequences, with about 25% found just once. CDR3 length: 16 residues. From germline, CDR1 is SGHTA and CDR2 FQGTGA. J was trimmed by 4 bases and V by 5 bases; bases with no gene match: 10. Another study also made use of these data, one on T cells of mothers and their children.

The chain carries TRBV7-3 and TRBJ2-3; 9 nucleotides align to TRBD2. The TCR was taken from a boy younger than 18 in good health. Sequenced sample: blood. CDR3 sequence reads: CASSPHLAGVPDTQYF. CDR3 DNA: TGTGCCAGCAGCCCCCACTTAGCGGGAGTTCCAGATACGCAGTATTTT.